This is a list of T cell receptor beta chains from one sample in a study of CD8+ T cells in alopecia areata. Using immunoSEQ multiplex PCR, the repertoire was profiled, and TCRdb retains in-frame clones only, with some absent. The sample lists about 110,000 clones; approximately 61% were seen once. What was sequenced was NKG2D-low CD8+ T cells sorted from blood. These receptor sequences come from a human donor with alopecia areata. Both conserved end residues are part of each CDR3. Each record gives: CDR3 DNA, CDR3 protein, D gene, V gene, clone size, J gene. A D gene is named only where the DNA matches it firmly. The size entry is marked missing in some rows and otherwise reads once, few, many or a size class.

CDR3nt: TGCGCCAGCACTAATTCAGGGTTAGAAGCTTTCTTT; CDR3aa: CASTNSGLEAFF; d_gene: .; v_gene: TRBV4-1; abundance: .; j_gene: TRBJ1-1
CDR3nt: TGTGCCAGCAGTAGGGGGACAGGGACCTCCTACGAGCAGTACTTC; CDR3aa: CASSRGTGTSYEQYF; d_gene: TRBD1; v_gene: TRBV2; abundance: .; j_gene: TRBJ2-7
CDR3nt: TGTGCCAGCGGCCGGACTAGCGGTATCACAGATACGCAGTATTTT; CDR3aa: CASGRTSGITDTQYF; d_gene: TRBD2; v_gene: TRBV7-8; abundance: .; j_gene: TRBJ2-3
CDR3nt: TGTGCCAGCAGCTGGGCCGAAAACTACGAGCAGTACTTC; CDR3aa: CASSWAENYEQYF; d_gene: .; v_gene: TRBV7-6; abundance: .; j_gene: TRBJ2-7
CDR3nt: TGTGCCAGCAGTCCCATAGCGGGAGGTCGAGATACGCAGTATTTT; CDR3aa: CASSPIAGGRDTQYF; d_gene: TRBD2; v_gene: TRBV27; abundance: once; j_gene: TRBJ2-3
CDR3nt: TGTGCCAGCAGTGAACCGACAGTAAATGAAAAACTGTTTTTT; CDR3aa: CASSEPTVNEKLFF; d_gene: .; v_gene: TRBV6-1; abundance: .; j_gene: TRBJ1-4
CDR3nt: TGTGCCAGCAGCTTGGGAGGTTCCTACAATGAGCAGTTCTTC; CDR3aa: CASSLGGSYNEQFF; d_gene: .; v_gene: TRBV5-6; abundance: few; j_gene: TRBJ2-1
CDR3nt: TGTGCCAGCCCGGTGAACACTGAAGCTTTCTTT; CDR3aa: CASPVNTEAFF; d_gene: .; v_gene: TRBV2; abundance: .; j_gene: TRBJ1-1
CDR3nt: TGTGCCAGCAGTAGAGGGGTAGCGGGAGGGCCCGAGCAGTACTTC; CDR3aa: CASSRGVAGGPEQYF; d_gene: TRBD2; v_gene: TRBV27; abundance: .; j_gene: TRBJ2-7
CDR3nt: TGTGCCAGCAGTCCCTCGCGGACTAGCGGGAGGCCGGGGATGGGTCAGTTCTTC; CDR3aa: CASSPSRTSGRPGMGQFF; d_gene: TRBD2; v_gene: TRBV27; abundance: few; j_gene: TRBJ2-1
CDR3nt: TGTGCCAGCAGTGTCCGATCGGAGACCCAGTACTTC; CDR3aa: CASSVRSETQYF; d_gene: .; v_gene: TRBV6-1; abundance: .; j_gene: TRBJ2-5
CDR3nt: TGTGCCAGCAGCTCCTTGACAGGAGCCCAAGAGACCCAGTACTTC; CDR3aa: CASSSLTGAQETQYF; d_gene: .; v_gene: TRBV7-9; abundance: few; j_gene: TRBJ2-5
CDR3nt: TGTGCCAGCAGCATGGGCGGTGTGGCGTACTTC; CDR3aa: CASSMGGVAYF; d_gene: .; v_gene: TRBV5-6; abundance: .; j_gene: TRBJ2-4
CDR3nt: TGTGCCAGTAGGAGAGCCGGCACAGATACGCAGTATTTT; CDR3aa: CASRRAGTDTQYF; d_gene: .; v_gene: TRBV2; abundance: .; j_gene: TRBJ2-3
CDR3nt: TGCAGCGTTATTACAGGGCCCGAGCAGTACTTC; CDR3aa: CSVITGPEQYF; d_gene: .; v_gene: TRBV29-1; abundance: few; j_gene: TRBJ2-7
CDR3nt: TGTGCCAGCAGTTCACAGGGGACCAGGGGCTACACCTTC; CDR3aa: CASSSQGTRGYTF; d_gene: TRBD1; v_gene: TRBV27; abundance: few; j_gene: TRBJ1-2
CDR3nt: TGTGCCAGCAGTGAACCGTCGGCACCCCAAGAGACCCAGTACTTC; CDR3aa: CASSEPSAPQETQYF; d_gene: .; v_gene: TRBV2; abundance: .; j_gene: TRBJ2-5
CDR3nt: TGTGCCAGCAGCGACGGTTTTGCTGGGAGCCTTGAGACCCAGTACTTC; CDR3aa: CASSDGFAGSLETQYF; d_gene: .; v_gene: TRBV5-4; abundance: few; j_gene: TRBJ2-5
CDR3nt: TGCAGCGCAGTAAGTTCTAGCGGGAGCGCGAATGAGCAGTTCTTC; CDR3aa: CSAVSSSGSANEQFF; d_gene: TRBD2; v_gene: TRBV29-1; abundance: .; j_gene: TRBJ2-1
CDR3nt: TGCAGCGTTCCCCCTCCTAACAGGGGAGGAACAGATACGCAGTATTTT; CDR3aa: CSVPPPNRGGTDTQYF; d_gene: .; v_gene: TRBV29-1; abundance: once; j_gene: TRBJ2-3
CDR3nt: TGTGCCAGCAGTTTATCGCTATCGCAGCCCCAGCATTTT; CDR3aa: CASSLSLSQPQHF; d_gene: .; v_gene: TRBV27; abundance: .; j_gene: TRBJ1-5
CDR3nt: TGCGCCAGCAGCCGCACCCAGACCATCGGCGAAGCTTTCTTT; CDR3aa: CASSRTQTIGEAFF; d_gene: .; v_gene: TRBV5-1; abundance: .; j_gene: TRBJ1-1
CDR3nt: TGCAGCGTTGATGGGGGCACTGAAGCTTTCTTT; CDR3aa: CSVDGGTEAFF; d_gene: .; v_gene: TRBV29-1; abundance: few; j_gene: TRBJ1-1